This T cell receptor beta chain was found in a study of T-cell memory formation after mild COVID-19. Study-level findings and limits: Among contracting clones, CD4+ were mainly CM/EM and CD8+ enriched in EMRA. Clones shrinking between day 15 and 85 showed a balanced CD4/CD8 split, and those that grew later tilted toward CD4+.

Germline CDR1 is SGHAT and CDR2 is FQNNGV. The V end was cut by 5 bases, the J end by 4 bases, with 18 bases between. This CDR3 has 16 amino acids. Using its own MiXCR run on the 5' RACE reads, TCRdb lists one record per CDR3 protein. The sample has about 290,000 distinct CDR3 sequences, about a sixth seen once. A few counts support this clonotype. The antigen remains unidentified. The sequenced sample was PBMCs or a T cell subset sorted from them (not recorded which). This clonotype originated in a man between 18 and 29 years old who had mild COVID-19 (a few samples of this study predate the infection). Cell type and time point are not known. The V and J genes are TRBV11-2 and TRBJ2-4; tentatively, D is TRBD1 or TRBD2 (6 bases each). Here the CDR3 reads CASSLRGLASKNIQYF. The CDR3 DNA follows: TGTGCCAGCAGCCTTCGGGGGCTAGCCTCGAAAAACATTCAGTACTTC.